This record looks at one T cell receptor beta chain sequence and its context. The antigen is not known. The record originates from a study of blood T cells in healthy people across ages. General study findings and limits: TCR beta diversity tracked closely with naive T cell percentage.

A sample-barcoded 5' primer and a J-beta primer mix were used in a second PCR of roughly 7 to 11 cycles. TCRdb independently ran MiXCR on the 5' RACE reads; one entry per CDR3 protein. The sample holds approximately 1,700,000 distinct CDR3 sequences, roughly two fifths seen once. Germline lookup yields CDR1 SGHRS and CDR2 YFSETQ. The CDR3 sequence is 15 residues long. V lost 3 bases, J lost 4 bases, and 10 bases stayed unmatched. Donors each provided about 9.5 milliliters of peripheral blood. J is TRBJ2-7 and V is TRBV5-1; 7 bases are shared with TRBD2. The sample consisted of blood. The source is a human donor in good health. CDR3 sequence: CASSSDPSSGYEQYF. The CDR3 nucleotides are TGCGCCAGCAGCTCCGACCCAAGTAGCGGGTACGAGCAGTACTTC.